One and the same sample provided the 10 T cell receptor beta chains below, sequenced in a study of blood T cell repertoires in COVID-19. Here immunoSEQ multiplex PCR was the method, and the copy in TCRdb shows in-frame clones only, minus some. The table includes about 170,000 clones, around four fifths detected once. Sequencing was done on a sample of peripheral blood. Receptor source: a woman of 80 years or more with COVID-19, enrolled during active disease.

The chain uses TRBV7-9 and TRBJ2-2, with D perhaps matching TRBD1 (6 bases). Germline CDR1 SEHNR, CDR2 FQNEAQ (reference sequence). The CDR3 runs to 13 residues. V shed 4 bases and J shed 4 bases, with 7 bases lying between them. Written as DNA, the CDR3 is TGTGCCAGCAGCTCAGGGGTCACCGGGGAGCTGTTTTTT. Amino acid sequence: CASSSGVTGELFF.

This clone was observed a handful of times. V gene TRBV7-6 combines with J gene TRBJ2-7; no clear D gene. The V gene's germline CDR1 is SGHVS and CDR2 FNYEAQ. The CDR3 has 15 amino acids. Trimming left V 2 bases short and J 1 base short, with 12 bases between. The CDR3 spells CASSLSSMRSYEQYF. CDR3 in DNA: TGTGCCAGCAGCTTATCCAGCATGAGGTCCTACGAGCAGTACTTC.

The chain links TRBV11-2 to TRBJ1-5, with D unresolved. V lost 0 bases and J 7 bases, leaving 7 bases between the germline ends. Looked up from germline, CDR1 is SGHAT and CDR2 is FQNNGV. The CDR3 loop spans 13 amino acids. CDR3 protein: CASSLDRRQPQHF. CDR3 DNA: TGTGCCAGCAGCTTAGATCGGAGGCAGCCCCAGCATTTT.

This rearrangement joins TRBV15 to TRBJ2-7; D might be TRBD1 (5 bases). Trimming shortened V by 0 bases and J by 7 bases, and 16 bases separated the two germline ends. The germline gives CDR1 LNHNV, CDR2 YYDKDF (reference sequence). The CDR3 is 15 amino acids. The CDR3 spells CATSRDQGRVGEQYF. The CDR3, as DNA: TGTGCCACCAGCAGAGATCAGGGCAGGGTAGGAGAGCAGTACTTC.

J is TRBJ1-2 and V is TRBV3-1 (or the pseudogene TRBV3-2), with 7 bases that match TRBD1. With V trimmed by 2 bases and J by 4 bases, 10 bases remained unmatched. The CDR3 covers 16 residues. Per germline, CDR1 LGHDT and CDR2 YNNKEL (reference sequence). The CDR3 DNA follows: TGTGCCAGCAGCCAAACCGGGACAGCTCTTTCCTATGGCTACACCTTC. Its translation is CASSQTGTALSYGYTF.

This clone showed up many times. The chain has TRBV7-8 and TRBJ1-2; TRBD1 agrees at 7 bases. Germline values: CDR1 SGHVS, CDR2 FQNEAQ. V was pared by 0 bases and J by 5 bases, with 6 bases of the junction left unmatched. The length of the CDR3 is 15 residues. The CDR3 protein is CASSLASAGGYGYTF. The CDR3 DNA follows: TGTGCCAGCAGCTTAGCCAGTGCAGGGGGATATGGCTACACCTTC.

The CDR3 reads CASSSRTSGAWGTQYF. CDR3 coding DNA: TGTGCCAGCAGCTCCCGGACTAGCGGGGCCTGGGGGACCCAGTACTTC. This rearrangement joins TRBV3-1 (or the pseudogene TRBV3-2) to TRBJ2-5; 12 positions match TRBD2. CDR1 and CDR2 from the germline V gene are LGHDT and YNNKEL (reference sequence). V lost 5 bases to trimming and J lost 7 bases; unmatched junction nucleotides: 11. The CDR3 length is 16 residues.

This CDR3 reads CASSQARNEKLFF. The DNA for the CDR3 is TGCGCCAGCAGCCAAGCCCGTAATGAAAAACTGTTTTTT. This chain links TRBV4-1 with TRBJ1-4; no reliable D call. The CDR3 sequence is 13 residues long. CDR1 and CDR2 from the germline V gene are MGHRA and YSYEKL. Trimming pared 1 base from V and 4 bases from J, leaving 4 bases between.

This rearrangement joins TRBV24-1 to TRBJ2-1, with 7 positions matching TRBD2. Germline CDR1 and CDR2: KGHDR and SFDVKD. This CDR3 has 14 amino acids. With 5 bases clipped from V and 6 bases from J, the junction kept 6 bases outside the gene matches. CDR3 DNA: TGTGCCACCAGTGGCAGCGGGGCCGCCAATGAGCAGTTCTTC. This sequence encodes CATSGSGAANEQFF.

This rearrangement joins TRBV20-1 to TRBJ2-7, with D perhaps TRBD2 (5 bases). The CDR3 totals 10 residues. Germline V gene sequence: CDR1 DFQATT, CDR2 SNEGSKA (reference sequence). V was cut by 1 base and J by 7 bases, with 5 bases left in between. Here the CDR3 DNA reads TGCAGTGCTAGAGGGAGGGAGCAGTACTTC. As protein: CSARGREQYF.